The rows below give T cell receptor beta chains drawn from one sample of a study of cytomegalovirus exposure and HLA in healthy donors. Clones were read by immunoSEQ multiplex PCR, and TCRdb kept only the in-frame ones, dropping some. The sample carries under 150,000 clones, approximately 74% recorded once. Specimen: PBMCs. The receptor set was obtained from a middle-aged woman in good health and CMV-seropositive. Each CDR3 is given with its conserved first and last residue. D genes are given only for firm matches. The size field is filled for only some rows; it gives once, few, many or a size class.

TRBD2,TRBJ2-1,-,TRBV27,TGTGCCAGCAACAAGGGACTAGCGGCCTACAATGAGCAGTTCTTC,CASNKGLAAYNEQFF
-,TRBJ1-2,once,TRBV7-9,TGTGCCATCGACCCAGGGGATAACTATGGCTACACCTTC,CAIDPGDNYGYTF
-,TRBJ2-6,-,TRBV9,TGTGCCAGCAGCGTTGGGGGCGGTGGGGCCAACGTCCTGACTTTC,CASSVGGGGANVLTF
-,TRBJ1-4,-,TRBV29-1,TGCAGCGTTGTAGACAGAACTAATGAAAAACTGTTTTTT,CSVVDRTNEKLFF
-,TRBJ2-3,few,TRBV9,TGTGCCAGCAGCGTATATGGGGGGGCCGGGACAGATACGCAGTATTTT,CASSVYGGAGTDTQYF
TRBD2,TRBJ2-3,-,TRBV5-8,TGTGCCAGCAGCTTGGCAATAGCGGGGAGCACAGATACGCAGTATTTT,CASSLAIAGSTDTQYF
TRBD2,TRBJ2-1,-,TRBV5-1,TGCGCCAGCAGCTTGACTAGCGGGAGGGTCAATGAGCAGTTCTTC,CASSLTSGRVNEQFF
-,TRBJ1-2,few,TRBV2,TGTGCCAGCAGTGCAAGCAGGGGCCTCAACTATGGCTACACCTTC,CASSASRGLNYGYTF
-,TRBJ2-5,few,TRBV5-1,TGCGCCAGCAGCTTTAACACCCAAGAGACCCAGTACTTC,CASSFNTQETQYF
-,TRBJ1-5,-,TRBV12-5,TGTGCTAGTGGTTCCGTACTTAGCAATCAGCCCCAGCATTTT,CASGSVLSNQPQHF
-,TRBJ2-7,-,TRBV7-2,TGTGCCAGCAGCTTAGACCCGAACCGGGACGGGGGTGACTACGAGCAGTACTTC,CASSLDPNRDGGDYEQYF
-,TRBJ2-1,-,TRBV18,TGTGCCAGCTCACTAGAACGGTACAATGAGCAGTTCTTC,CASSLERYNEQFF
-,TRBJ2-1,-,TRBV9,TGTGCCAGCAGCCCCAGGACGGGGTCGGCTGGAAATGAGCAGTTCTTC,CASSPRTGSAGNEQFF
-,TRBJ2-7,-,TRBV28,TGTGCCAGCAGTCCTCTTCGGTCTACAGGGTGGTTCTACGAGCAGTACTTC,CASSPLRSTGWFYEQYF
-,TRBJ1-1,-,TRBV5-1,TGCGCCAGCAGCTTGGAGTGGAGTGGCACTGAAGCTTTCTTT,CASSLEWSGTEAFF
TRBD1,TRBJ1-5,-,TRBV2,TGTGCCAGCAGTGAAAGACAGGGATATCAGCCCCAGCATTTT,CASSERQGYQPQHF
TRBD2,TRBJ2-7,few,TRBV27,TGTGCCAGCAGTCCGGGGACTAGCGGGAGGGCCTACGAGCAGTACTTC,CASSPGTSGRAYEQYF
-,TRBJ1-1,once,TRBV5-8,TGTGCCAGCAGCTTGGACGGGACACAAATGAACACTGAAGCTTTCTTT,CASSLDGTQMNTEAFF
TRBD2,TRBJ2-2,-,TRBV30,TGTGCCTGGAGTGTCTCGCGGACTAGTAAAACCGGGGAGCTGTTTTTT,CAWSVSRTSKTGELFF
TRBD2,TRBJ2-7,once,TRBV7-2,TGTGCCAGCAGCCCCGGACTAGCCTCCTACGAGCAGTACTTC,CASSPGLASYEQYF
TRBD1,TRBJ1-2,-,TRBV2,TGTGCCAGCAGTGTGACAGGGGGGAACGATGGCTACACCTTC,CASSVTGGNDGYTF
TRBD1,TRBJ2-7,-,TRBV19,TGTGCCAGTAGTATCGGTACAGGGGGCCTCCAGTACTTC,CASSIGTGGLQYF